Described below is a single T cell receptor beta chain sequence and its context. CDR3 length equals 16 residues. From germline, CDR1 is LNHDA and CDR2 SQIVND (reference sequence). Unmatched junction bases numbered 4, after V lost 5 bases and J lost 2 bases. This sample is drawn from a study of blood T cell repertoires in COVID-19. Generated by immunoSEQ multiplex PCR, the TCRdb table keeps only in-frame clones and is missing some. Among about 40,000 clones, around nine tenths were seen once, and the ten largest hold 0.4%. The rearrangement uses TRBV19 and TRBJ1-3, with TRBD1 matching over 12 bases. The specimen was peripheral blood. This TCR was sampled from a human donor in a cohort sampled during active COVID-19. The CDR3 DNA follows: TGTGCCAGTAGTCGGGACAGGGGGCTGCCTGGAAACACCATATATTTT. It encodes CASSRDRGLPGNTIYF.